This T cell receptor (beta chain) was recovered during a study of T cell responses to AZD1222 COVID-19 vaccine (dated by TCRdb to the early 2020s). Turning to the overall study: AZD1222 recipients with second doses at about 4 weeks or about 12 weeks were pooled, because spike-specific TCR depth and breadth did not differ between schedules. TCR sequencing was performed for fewer than 250 trial participants, of whom approximately 200 were given two doses of AZD1222 and around 25 were given two doses of MenACWY control vaccine. Trial participants were enrolled into age subgroups of 18-55, 56-69 and 70-plus years, which contained approximately 150, 30 and 60 TCR-sequenced participants, respectively.

Points on this clone: Its antigen is unknown. No much larger clone exists at a distance of one base, and base qualities are not known.

V lost 11 bases and J lost 0 bases; the stretch between them is 17 bases long. From its cysteine to its phenylalanine, the CDR3 spans 15 amino acids. Left in the record is the CDR3 DNA by itself, 45 bases read in frame from the first base. According to the germline V gene, CDR1 reads ENHRY and CDR2 reads SYGVKD. In light of the paper, this sample's time point label describes: baseline before first vaccination. The vaccinee samples were drawn from two UK trials, COV001 and COV002, one of which was a single-blind randomized controlled phase 2/3 trial testing AZD1222 (ChAdOx1 nCoV-19) in healthy adults. For TCRbeta chain sequencing, PBMC samples were collected from trial participants at day 0 and at day 28 after the second dose. The CDR3 regions of human TCRbeta chains were analyzed by immunosequencing. On the authors' methods: TCRs in the repertoires were compared against a reference library of SARS-CoV-2-specific TCRs that had been generated with the MIRA antigen-specificity platform. Breadth meant the fraction of unique TCRs that were SARS-CoV-2-associated, whereas depth meant the fraction of total T cells that were SARS-CoV-2-associated. Using the MIRA data, each spike-specific TCR was mapped to the spike region that the TCR reacts to and placed in a CD4 or CD8 class. Log10-transformed breadth and depth values were compared by one-way ANOVA with Sidak's multiple comparisons tests. The source is immuneACCESS, and TCRdb retained only in-frame sequences with V and J called. Part of the clones is not carried over; for the studies checked, unresolved V genes explain less than half of this, and the remainder is unexplained. V and J calls and clone size are those listed in that table; D and trimming were worked out from the DNA. Here the sample has 150,000 to 200,000 clones; around 92% occur a single time. Approximately 1.3% of the sample lies in the top ten.

The paper's findings and limits, for the study overall: CD4 TCRs associated with the vaccine covered the entire spike protein, and the dominant responses were in regions 160-218 and 743-854. Conclusions about previously exposed vaccinees are limited, since just five to seven AZD1222 recipients were seropositive for SARS-CoV-2 at baseline. The 56-69-year group was small, and its depth increase did not reach significance, likely because of low power. Because no day 14 peak-response samples were available, the repertoires could be characterized only after the peak T cell response. A significant rise in spike-specific TCR breadth and depth was observed after two AZD1222 doses relative to day 0 and relative to MenACWY recipients. Reportedly, close to half of the unique spike-specific TCRs recognized epitopes lying outside the regions that are mutated in the B.1.351 and B.1.1.7 variants. Most participants were white British and females outnumbered males, and the authors suggested that clonal diversity may have been underestimated.

The TCR originated in an adult in good health. Specimen: peripheral blood, collected on day 0 of AZD1222 vaccination. The chain employs TRBV10-3 and TRBJ2-1, with the D call perhaps TRBD1 or TRBD2, each one matching 7 bases. The CDR3 protein: CALGGGLGSYNEQFF. The DNA sequence is as follows: TGTGCCTTGGGAGGGGGCCTAGGCTCCTACAATGAGCAGTTCTTC.